The 32 T cell receptor beta chains given below trace back to one sample, sequenced in a study of regulatory T cells in long-lasting Graves disease. This sample's time point: persistent/refractory GD, antithyroid drugs over 5 years with positive TRAb. TCR sequences were obtained from RNA taken from PBMCs. Construction of the TCR beta libraries employed iRepertoire HTBI primers in conjunction with Arm-PCR of CDR3 regions. TCRdb reprocessed the multiplex PCR reads with MiXCR, giving one entry per CDR3 protein. Among some 330,000 distinct CDR3 sequences, 20% to 25% were seen once, and the ten largest hold around 30%. The material sequenced was peripheral blood mononuclear cells (PBMCs), taken when the disease was refractory, from a patient treated with antithyroid drugs. The source of these receptors is a woman in her thirties or forties with Graves disease.

This clonotype has at least ten counts. V usage is TRBV3-1 and J usage is TRBJ1-1; a possible D gene is TRBD1 (5 bases). Germline CDR1 reads LGHDT; CDR2 reads YNNKEL (reference sequence). Trimming cost V 4 bases and J 4 bases, with 16 bases left between them. The CDR3 is made up of 15 amino acids. The CDR3 DNA is TGTGCCAGCAGCCGGTGGCAGGCGGGGGGCACTGAAGCTTTCTTT. The encoded protein is CASSRWQAGGTEAFF.

The table lists this clonotype with many counts. The chain joins TRBV5-5 to TRBJ2-2; no definite D call. CDR1 is SGHKS, CDR2 YYEKEE, per germline (reference sequence). This CDR3 has 15 amino acids. Trimming left V 0 bases short and J 0 bases short, with 6 bases between. CDR3 bases: TGTGCCAGCAGCTTGGCCACGGCGAACACCGGGGAGCTGTTTTTT. Encoded protein: CASSLATANTGELFF.

The CDR3 sequence: CASSGGLAGGDTGELFF. As DNA, the CDR3 is TGTGCCAGCAGCGGGGGGCTAGCGGGAGGTGACACCGGGGAGCTGTTTTTT. This sequence joins TRBV9 and TRBJ2-2; 11 nucleotides match TRBD2. V gave up 3 bases and J gave up 3 bases; unmatched junction bases: 7. The germline CDR1 and CDR2 sequences are SGDLS and YYNGEE. The length of the CDR3 is 17 residues.

The J gene is TRBJ2-7, the V gene TRBV28; 9 nucleotides match TRBD1. CDR1 and CDR2 (germline): MDHEN, SYDVKM. This CDR3 contains 14 residues. After removal of 6 bases from V and 6 bases from J, the junction contained 9 bases not matched to a gene. CDR3 sequence reads: CASSSGQGIVEQYF. CDR3 bases: TGTGCCAGCAGCTCGGGACAGGGTATCGTCGAGCAGTACTTC.

This clonotype was recorded at least ten times. The chain couples TRBV29-1 to TRBJ1-1, with unresolved D. The germline V gene has CDR1 SQVTM and CDR2 ANQGSEA. The germline V and J ends were trimmed by 4 bases and 1 base, with 7 bases remaining between them. The CDR3 is 12 residues long. The CDR3 protein is CSVVIWNTEAFF. As DNA, the CDR3 is TGCAGCGTTGTAATATGGAACACTGAAGCTTTCTTT.

This clonotype was detected many times. This chain's CDR3 is CASSGTGGVRGTF. In nucleotides, the CDR3 is TGTGCCAGCAGTGGGACAGGGGGCGTACGAGGCACCTTC. The chain recombines TRBV2 with TRBJ1-2, with TRBD1 identical over 11 bases. The CDR3 totals 13 residues. The V gene's germline CDR1 is SNHLY and CDR2 FYNNEI. Unmatched junction bases numbered 8, after V lost 4 bases and J lost 13 bases.

This clonotype was found many times. V is TRBV29-1 and J is TRBJ1-1; D ambiguous. The CDR3 is 15 amino acids. Trimming removed 4 bases from V and 3 bases from J, with 18 bases in between. CDR1 and CDR2 (germline): SQVTM, ANQGSEA. The CDR3 spells CSVGSGKGLDTEAFF. The DNA for the CDR3 is TGCAGCGTTGGGTCAGGAAAGGGCTTGGACACTGAAGCTTTCTTT.

There are many counts of this clonotype. The J gene is TRBJ2-7, the V gene TRBV6-1; the match to TRBD1 covers 7 bases. This CDR3 region has 13 residues. Per germline, CDR1 MNHNS and CDR2 SASEGT. J gave up 5 bases and V 6 bases, and 7 bases lay outside the gene matches. The CDR3: CASRGQEIDEQYF. The CDR3 bases are TGTGCCAGCAGAGGACAGGAAATAGACGAGCAGTACTTC.

This clonotype was observed a few times. The gene calls are TRBV19 and TRBJ1-1; no clear D. Looked up from germline, CDR1 is LNHDA and CDR2 is SQIVND (reference sequence). The CDR3 consists of 13 residues. V lost 3 bases to trimming and J lost 4 bases, with 9 bases between them. Written as DNA, the CDR3 is TGTGCCAGTAGTATCTCAGATATCACTGAAGCTTTCTTT. Translating gives CASSISDITEAFF. The full variable domain, rest sourced from reference TRBV19 and TRBJ1-1, is DGGITQSPKYLFRKEGQNVTLSCEQNLNHDAMYWYRQDPGQGLRLIYYSQIVNDFQKGDIAEGYSVSREKKESFPLTVTSAQKNPTAFYLCASSISDITEAFFGQGTRLTVV.

The V and J genes are TRBV4-2 and TRBJ1-5; TRBD1 is a possible D gene (6 bases). Trimming removed 0 bases from V and 2 bases from J, with 11 bases in between. Per the germline V gene, CDR1 is LGHNA and CDR2 is YNFKEQ. The CDR3 runs 16 residues. CDR3 protein: CASSQDSPGGNQPQHF. In DNA form, the CDR3 reads TGTGCCAGCAGCCAAGATTCCCCAGGGGGCAATCAGCCCCAGCATTTT.

This clonotype was picked up many times. V is TRBV28 and J is TRBJ1-1; D is perhaps TRBD1 (5 bases). Trimming pared 8 bases from V and 6 bases from J, leaving 25 bases between. Per the germline V gene, CDR1 is MDHEN and CDR2 is SYDVKM. This CDR3 is built from 16 residues. The CDR3 DNA sequence: TGTGCCAGCGTTAGGGGCAAAGGGCCGGCTACGGCTGAAGCTTTCTTT. It translates to CASVRGKGPATAEAFF.

This clonotype was observed a few times. The chain joins TRBV6-2 or TRBV6-3 to TRBJ2-1; unclear D gene. Germline CDR1 reads MNHEY; CDR2 reads SVGEGT. Trimming left V 7 bases short and J 4 bases short, with 11 bases between. There are 13 residues in the CDR3. The CDR3 region has the DNA TGTGCCAGCAAACTGACCATTTACAATGAGCAGTTCTTC. It yields the protein CASKLTIYNEQFF.

This sequence joins TRBV28 and TRBJ1-6; 9 positions match TRBD1. Trimming at V came to 7 bases and at J to 9 bases, leaving 7 bases not matched to a gene. Germline V CDR1 and CDR2: MDHEN, SYDVKM. The CDR3 has 14 residues. Here the CDR3 DNA reads TGTGCCAGCACCCCGGGACAGGGTTTTTCACCCCTCCACTTT. This encodes CASTPGQGFSPLHF.

Regarding this clonotype: A much larger clone lies a single base off, so this may be a read error. V usage is TRBV28 and J usage is TRBJ1-2, with 10 bases aligning to TRBD1. CDR3 length: 16 residues. Trimming removed 6 bases from V and 0 bases from J; junction bases left unmatched: 7. The germline gives CDR1 MDHEN, CDR2 SYDVKM. CDR3: CASRLTGGSSNYGYTF. CDR3 DNA: TGTGCCAGCAGACTGACAGGGGGCTCTTCTAACTATGGCTACACCTTC.

This clonotype came up many times. The CDR3 reads CASSFEAFF. The CDR3 coding sequence is TGTGCCAGCAGTTTCGAAGCTTTCTTT. The V and J genes are TRBV27 and TRBJ1-1, with D uncertain. The CDR3 length is 9 residues. Deletions cut 3 bases from V and 8 bases from J, with 1 base between. Germline V gene data show CDR1 as MNHEY and CDR2 as SMNVEV (reference sequence).

The J gene is TRBJ2-7, the V gene TRBV29-1, with a possible D match to TRBD2 (5 bases). Germline CDR1 is SQVTM and CDR2 is ANQGSEA. With 4 bases removed from V and 6 bases from J, the gap between germline ends came to 7 bases. There are 10 residues in the CDR3. The CDR3 reads CSVGAGEQYF. The CDR3 nucleotides are TGCAGCGTTGGGGCGGGCGAGCAGTACTTC.

This clonotype was detected only a few times. The chain carries TRBV6-1 and TRBJ2-4; TRBD1 is a possible D gene (5 bases). The germline V gene encodes CDR1 MNHNS and CDR2 SASEGT. The V end was cut by 9 bases, the J end by 3 bases, with 24 bases between. CDR3 length: 17 residues. The CDR3 here is CARLFSQGCYGKNIQYF. In DNA, the CDR3 is TGTGCCAGGCTCTTCAGTCAGGGATGCTATGGCAAAAACATTCAGTACTTC.

This clonotype was counted a few times. The chain links TRBV7-9 to TRBJ2-3, with TRBD2 as a possible D gene (6 bases). Germline assignment: CDR1 SEHNR and CDR2 FQNEAQ (reference sequence). V shed 2 bases and J shed 1 base, with 19 bases lying between them. The CDR3 has 18 residues. The CDR3 here is CASSLHWREESGTDTQYF. The CDR3 bases are TGTGCCAGCAGCTTACATTGGCGGGAAGAATCTGGCACAGATACGCAGTATTTT.

This clonotype was seen more than once but under ten times. V gene TRBV5-6 combines with J gene TRBJ2-5, with D tentatively TRBD2 (6 bases). Germline V gene data show CDR1 as SGHDT and CDR2 as YYEEEE. The CDR3 length is 12 residues. Trimming removed 4 bases from V and 11 bases from J, with 15 bases in between. CDR3 loop: CASSGGTLKQYF. The CDR3 bases are TGTGCCAGCAGCGGTGGGACTCTTAAGCAGTACTTC.

This chain uses TRBV20-1 with TRBJ2-7; 11 positions agree with TRBD2. V lost 5 bases, J lost 6 bases, and 9 bases stayed unmatched. This CDR3 is 14 amino acids long. Germline V CDR1 and CDR2: DFQATT, SNEGSKA (reference sequence). The CDR3 DNA sequence: TGCAGTGCTCTGACTAGCGGGGACCTCGGCGAGCAGTACTTC. Translating gives CSALTSGDLGEQYF.

V is TRBV5-1 and J is TRBJ1-1; tentative D call: TRBD1 (6 bases). The V and J ends lost 3 bases and 0 bases respectively, with 21 bases between them. Germline CDR1 and CDR2: SGHRS and YFSETQ. CDR3 length equals 18 residues. The CDR3 reads CASSSEGTLVWMNTEAFF. CDR3 in DNA: TGCGCCAGCAGCTCCGAGGGGACACTAGTCTGGATGAACACTGAAGCTTTCTTT.

This clonotype was recorded a few times. CDR3 residues: CASSPRTGRDYEQYF. The DNA for the CDR3 is TGCGCCAGCAGCCCGCGGACTGGGCGTGACTACGAGCAGTACTTC. V usage is TRBV5-1 and J usage is TRBJ2-7, with D perhaps TRBD2 (5 bases). Trimming shortened V by 4 bases and J by 3 bases, and 17 bases separated the two germline ends. Germline CDR1 SGHRS, CDR2 YFSETQ. The CDR3 is 15 amino acids.

The gene calls are TRBV2 and TRBJ1-2, with D maybe TRBD1 (5 bases). V was trimmed by 4 bases and J by 0 bases, leaving 9 bases between them. CDR3 length: 14 amino acids. Germline values: CDR1 SNHLY, CDR2 FYNNEI. The CDR3 is CASSVLTANYGYTF. CDR3 nucleotide sequence: TGTGCCAGCAGTGTCCTGACAGCTAACTATGGCTACACCTTC.

The chain carries TRBV3-1 and TRBJ1-5; D call uncertain. The germline V gene encodes CDR1 LGHDT and CDR2 YNNKEL (reference sequence). V was trimmed by 0 bases and J by 5 bases, leaving 8 bases between them. This CDR3 is built from 14 residues. The CDR3: CASSQDLTYQPQHF. The CDR3 region has the DNA TGTGCCAGCAGCCAAGATCTCACATATCAGCCCCAGCATTTT.

CDR3 amino acids: CASSVGPGRNTEAFF. The CDR3 region has the DNA TGTGCCAGCAGCGTAGGCCCAGGGAGGAACACTGAAGCTTTCTTT. The chain has TRBV9 and TRBJ1-1, with a tentative D call TRBD1 (5 bases). V was cut by 0 bases and J by 1 base, with 10 bases left in between. Germline V gene sequence: CDR1 SGDLS, CDR2 YYNGEE. The CDR3 contains 15 residues.

This clonotype was counted at least ten times. The CDR3 DNA follows: TGTGCCAGCAGTCAACTAGTCCCCGGGGAGCTGTTTTTT. Protein product: CASSQLVPGELFF. V and J are TRBV28 and TRBJ2-2, with D possibly matching TRBD2 (5 bases). Trimming stripped 5 bases from V and 6 bases from J, with 10 bases between. This CDR3 has 13 residues. Germline V gives CDR1 MDHEN, CDR2 SYDVKM.

This clonotype was seen only a few times. J is TRBJ1-2 and V is TRBV5-6; D possibly corresponds to TRBD1 (5 bases). The V gene's germline CDR1 is SGHDT and CDR2 YYEEEE. V shed 6 bases and J shed 7 bases, with 16 bases lying between them. The length of the CDR3 is 13 residues. CDR3 bases: TGTGCCAGCACCCGCGAGGGGTCTGGTGGCTACACCTTC. Translating it yields CASTREGSGGYTF.

This clonotype was observed a single time. Since a much larger clone is just one base distant, this may be a read error. V is TRBV28 and J is TRBJ2-5; D is undetermined. V was trimmed by 3 bases and J by 1 base, leaving 9 bases between them. This CDR3 has 14 residues. The germline CDR1 and CDR2 sequences are MDHEN and SYDVKM. CDR3 sequence reads: CASSLEPTQETQYF. The CDR3 nucleotides are TGTGCCAGCAGTTTGGAACCGACCCAAGAGACCCAGTACTTC.

In this sample, this clonotype turned up many times. The chain recombines TRBV11-2 with TRBJ1-5; D not resolved. V was cut by 3 bases and J by 4 bases, with 10 bases left in between. The germline V gene encodes CDR1 SGHAT and CDR2 FQNNGV. This CDR3 is 14 amino acids long. DNA for the CDR3: TGTGCCAGCAGCTTGACACTTGTTAATCAGCCCCAGCATTTT. Translation: CASSLTLVNQPQHF.

The table lists this clonotype with many counts. The genes are TRBV28 and TRBJ1-6, with TRBD1 matching 9 bases. The CDR3 is made up of 15 amino acids. The germline CDR1 and CDR2 sequences are MDHEN and SYDVKM. Trimming took 4 bases from V and 14 from J; bases not matched to a gene: 12. In DNA, the CDR3 is TGTGCCAGCAGTTACAGGGGGCGGTACATGGGGTCCCTCCACTTT. This sequence encodes CASSYRGRYMGSLHF.

A remark on this clonotype: One end of the junction fails to match germline, which may point to a read error. The chain links TRBV2 to TRBJ2-3; 7 positions agree with TRBD2. The CDR3 spans 15 residues. Germline CDR1 reads SNHLY; CDR2 reads FYNNEI. CDR3 nucleotide sequence: TGTGCCAGCAGTGAAGGAGCGGGGAGCACAGATACGCAGTGCTTT. It encodes CASSEGAGSTDTQCF.

Note on this clonotype: A much larger clone differs from this one at a single base, so this may be a read error. This chain uses TRBV15 with TRBJ2-5; maybe TRBD2 (6 bases). The CDR3 loop spans 15 amino acids. Germline-derived CDR1 and CDR2 are LNHNV and YYDKDF (reference sequence). The CDR3 region has the DNA TGTGTCACCAGCAGAGATGAGGGACTGCAAGAGACCCAGTACTTC. This gives the protein CVTSRDEGLQETQYF. Full variable domain (outside the CDR3, taken from reference TRBV15 and TRBJ2-5): DAMVIQNPRYQVTQFGKPVTLSCSQTLNHNVMYWYQQKSSQAPKLLFHYYDKDFNNEADTPDNFQSRRPNTSFCFLDIRSPGLGDTAMYLCVTSRDEGLQETQYFGPGTRLLVL.